This TCR beta chain was documented in a study of regulatory dendritic cells for organ transplantation. Assay used: immunoSEQ multiplex PCR; TCRdb lists only in-frame clones, some missing. The top ten clones hold roughly 0.1% of a sample with some 28,000 clones, roughly 80% of them seen once. Broader study findings: The authors noted considerable between-person heterogeneity in alloreactive memory CD8+ cells.

Concerning this clone itself: Its antigen is unknown.

The origin of this receptor is a human donor in good health. Sequencing input: naive CD4+ T cells from blood. As to subset: CD45RA+ naive T cells.

The CDR3 region is CASSVGGGEYEQYF. CDR3 in DNA: TGTGCCAGCAGCGTAGGAGGAGGGGAGTACGAGCAGTACTTC. The chain links TRBV9 to TRBJ2-7, with TRBD2 as a possible D gene (6 bases). The CDR3 spans 14 residues. In germline, CDR1 is SGDLS, CDR2 YYNGEE. The ends were cut back, 0 bases at V and 4 bases at J, with 11 bases in the middle.